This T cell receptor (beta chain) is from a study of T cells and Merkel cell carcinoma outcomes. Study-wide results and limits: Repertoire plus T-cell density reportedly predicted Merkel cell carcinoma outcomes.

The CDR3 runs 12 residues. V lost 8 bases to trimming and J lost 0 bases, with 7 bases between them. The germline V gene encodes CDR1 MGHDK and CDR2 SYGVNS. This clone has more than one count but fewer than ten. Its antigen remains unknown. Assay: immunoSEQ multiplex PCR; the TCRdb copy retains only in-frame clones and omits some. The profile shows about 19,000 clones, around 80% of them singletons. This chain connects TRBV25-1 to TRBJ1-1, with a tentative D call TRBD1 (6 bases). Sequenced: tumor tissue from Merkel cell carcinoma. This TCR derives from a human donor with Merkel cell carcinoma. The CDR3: CASGQLNTEAFF. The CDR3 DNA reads TGTGCCAGCGGACAGTTGAACACTGAAGCTTTCTTT.